The next 7 T cell receptor beta chains were all read from a single sample in a study of shared clonotypes between healthy human individuals. Sequenced by immunoSEQ multiplex PCR; TCRdb stores in-frame clones only, minus some. Of over a million clones in the sample, roughly 95% were seen once. Sequencing input: naive CD4+ T cells sorted from blood. As to subset: CD45RA+ positively selected. Receptors were obtained from a man aged 25-40 years in good health.

The gene calls are TRBV4-2 and TRBJ2-7; TRBD2 matches 7 bases. This CDR3 contains 17 residues. In germline, CDR1 is LGHNA, CDR2 YNFKEQ. V shed 0 bases, J shed 9 bases, and the junction held 17 bases outside the gene matches. The chain's CDR3 is CASSQEMVAGTRQGQYF. The CDR3 DNA reads as TGTGCCAGCAGCCAAGAGATGGTAGCGGGCACCCGGCAAGGGCAGTACTTC.

The CDR3 region is CASRSAMDSIPYEQYF. The CDR3 DNA is TGTGCCAGCAGGTCGGCAATGGACTCGATCCCCTACGAGCAGTACTTC. V usage is TRBV27 and J usage is TRBJ2-7; D might be TRBD2 (5 bases). This CDR3 contains 16 residues. From germline, CDR1 is MNHEY and CDR2 SMNVEV (reference sequence). Deletions cut 6 bases from V and 2 bases from J, with 20 bases between.

V is TRBV19 and J is TRBJ2-4; tentative D call: TRBD2 (5 bases). V was cut by 4 bases and J by 0 bases, with 7 bases left in between. Germline V gene data show CDR1 as LNHDA and CDR2 as SQIVND (reference sequence). The CDR3 consists of 14 residues. CDR3 loop: CASSTGLAKNIQYF. Here the CDR3 DNA reads TGTGCCAGTAGTACAGGACTAGCCAAAAACATTCAGTACTTC.

The rearrangement uses TRBV30 and TRBJ1-3; 7 nucleotides agree with TRBD1. CDR3 length equals 17 residues. Per germline, CDR1 GTSNPN and CDR2 SVGIG (reference sequence). V lost 5 bases, J lost 1 base, and 14 bases stayed unmatched. CDR3 DNA sequence: TGTGCCTGGGGGTCAGGGGGTCCCCTCGGGTCTGGAAACACCATATATTTT. This translates into CAWGSGGPLGSGNTIYF. Combining the CDR3 with reference TRBV30 and TRBJ1-3 gives the whole variable domain SQTIHQWPATLVQPVGSPLSLECTVEGTSNPNLYWYRQAAGRGLQLLFYSVGIGQISSEVPQNLSASRPQDRQFILSSKKLLLSDSGFYLCAWGSGGPLGSGNTIYFGEGSWLTVV.

The chain has TRBV5-8 and TRBJ2-6, with 12 bases lining up with TRBD1. Germline V gives CDR1 SGHTS, CDR2 YDEGEE. V shed 5 bases and J 0 bases; nucleotides not matched to a gene: 3. The CDR3 spans 17 residues. The CDR3 coding sequence is TGTGCCAGCAGAAGGGGACAGGGGGCCTCTGGGGCCAACGTCCTGACTTTC. It yields the protein CASRRGQGASGANVLTF.

V is TRBV5-5 and J is TRBJ1-2; 8 nucleotides align to TRBD1. Looked up from germline, CDR1 is SGHKS and CDR2 is YYEKEE (reference sequence). The length of the CDR3 is 16 residues. J gave up 7 bases and V 4 bases, and 15 bases lay outside the gene matches. This CDR3 is CASSDFWDRPPAGYTF. The CDR3 DNA reads as TGTGCCAGCAGCGACTTCTGGGACAGGCCGCCTGCTGGCTACACCTTC. The full variable domain, completed using reference TRBV5-5 and TRBJ1-2, is DAGVTQSPTHLIKTRGQQVTLRCSPISGHKSVSWYQQVLGQGPQFIFQYYEKEERGRGNFPDRFSARQFPNYSSELNVNALLLGDSALYLCASSDFWDRPPAGYTFGSGTRLTVV.

The chain links TRBV11-2 to TRBJ2-1; TRBD2 matches 13 bases. Germline-derived CDR1 and CDR2 are SGHAT and FQNNGV. CDR3 size: 15 residues. J lost 9 bases, V lost 3 bases, and 5 bases had no gene match. This CDR3 is CASSFGLAGASEQFF. The CDR3 DNA reads as TGTGCCAGCAGCTTTGGACTAGCGGGGGCTTCTGAGCAGTTCTTC.